These T cell receptor beta chains were read from a single sample in a study of blood T cell repertoires in COVID-19. Data came from immunoSEQ multiplex PCR; TCRdb stores just in-frame clones and leaves some out. The sample comprises roughly 280,000 clones, about 86% of which are singletons, and 3.6% rests with the top ten. What was sequenced was peripheral blood. The receptors shown here come from a man between 18 and 29 years old with active or convalescent COVID-19. CDR3s include the opening cysteine and the closing phenylalanine or tryptophan. D genes are given only for firm matches. Clone size, where shown, is once, few, many, or a class for clones that have expanded.

TGTGCCAGCAGTTACCCGGTGTTAACCTATGGCTACACCTTC CASSYPVLTYGYTF - - TRBJ1-2 TRBV6-2/TRBV6-3
TGTGCCAGCAGTTACTCGTCGAGGGCTGGAAACACCATATATTTT CASSYSSRAGNTIYF - - TRBJ1-3 TRBV6-5
TGTGCCAGCGAATACAGGGGTGGCTACACCTTC CASEYRGGYTF TRBD1 - TRBJ1-2 TRBV6-5
TGTGCCAGCAGTTTTTGGGGGGGGAAGAACACTGAAGCTTTCTTT CASSFWGGKNTEAFF - - TRBJ1-1 TRBV28
TGCGCCAGCAGCAATACAGTGGCTACCGGGGAGCTGTTTTTT CASSNTVATGELFF - - TRBJ2-2 TRBV4-1
TGTGCCAGCAGTTACGGTCGTTCGGTTCTCACTGAAGCTTTCTTT CASSYGRSVLTEAFF - once TRBJ1-1 TRBV6-5
TGTGCCAGCAGCTTAGATCTACGGAACACCATATATTTT CASSLDLRNTIYF - - TRBJ1-3 TRBV11-2
TGCGCCAGCAGCGGGGGCAGAGATGAAAAACTGTTTTTT CASSGGRDEKLFF - once TRBJ1-4 TRBV5-1
TGTGCCAGCAGTTGGACAGGGTTCACAGATACGCAGTATTTT CASSWTGFTDTQYF TRBD1 - TRBJ2-3 TRBV6-5
TGTGCCGGAGCAGGGGGCGACACCGGGGAGCTGTTTTTT CAGAGGDTGELFF TRBD1 - TRBJ2-2 TRBV30
TGTGCCAGTAGTATGGCGGGAGTTGGATCCTACGAGCAGTACTTC CASSMAGVGSYEQYF TRBD2 - TRBJ2-7 TRBV19
TGTGCCAGCAGTTTCAGGGGGACTGAAGCTTTCTTT CASSFRGTEAFF TRBD1 - TRBJ1-1 TRBV28
TGTGCCAGCAGCGTAGAGGGACAGGGGGCGGCTTTCTTT CASSVEGQGAAFF TRBD1 - TRBJ1-1 TRBV9
TGTGCCAGCTCACCCGGGACAGGGGCTTCCTACGAGCAGTACTTC CASSPGTGASYEQYF TRBD1 - TRBJ2-7 TRBV18
TGTGCCATCAGTGGGGCGGGGCCCGAGCAGTTCTTC CAISGAGPEQFF - - TRBJ2-1 TRBV10-3
TGTGCCAGCAGCGTAGAGGTGACGGGGGGTAGCACAGATACGCAGTATTTT CASSVEVTGGSTDTQYF TRBD2 few TRBJ2-3 TRBV9
TGTGCCAGCAGCCAAGAGGGTTGGGAGGGCACTGAAGCTTTCTTT CASSQEGWEGTEAFF - - TRBJ1-1 TRBV14
TGTGCCAGCGAAACGCGCCAACTGAATGGCTACACCTTC CASETRQLNGYTF - few TRBJ1-2 TRBV2
TGTGCCAGCAGCACCGGGACAGGGGCGAGAAACTATGGCTACACCTTC CASSTGTGARNYGYTF TRBD1 - TRBJ1-2 TRBV28
TGTGCCAGCAGCTTAGGCAGGGGAAACGAGCAGTACTTC CASSLGRGNEQYF - - TRBJ2-7 TRBV7-3
TGCGCCAGCAGCTTGGCAACTAGCGGGGGGTACAATGAGCAGTTCTTC CASSLATSGGYNEQFF TRBD2 - TRBJ2-1 TRBV5-1
TGTGCCAGCACAGCGGCGCGCGGGGTCGCTAGCACAGATACGCAGTATTTT CASTAARGVASTDTQYF - - TRBJ2-3 TRBV7-9
TGTGCCACAGGGACAGATAATAGCAATCAGCCCCAGCATTTT CATGTDNSNQPQHF TRBD1 - TRBJ1-5 TRBV6-1
TGTGCCAGCAGTTCGGAAGGAGGGAGCTATGGCTACACCTTC CASSSEGGSYGYTF - - TRBJ1-2 TRBV27
TGTGCCAGCAGAGGACAGGGGGATAACTATGGCTACACCTTC CASRGQGDNYGYTF TRBD1 - TRBJ1-2 TRBV28
TGTGCCAGCAGCTTAGCCGTGGGAGGTGGCTACACCTTC CASSLAVGGGYTF - once TRBJ1-2 TRBV7-3
TGTGCCAGCTCCCCCAGCGGGTCAGAGACCCAGTACTTC CASSPSGSETQYF - few TRBJ2-5 TRBV18
TGCGCCAGCAGCTTGGGGGCCGGGAGAGATACGCAGTATTTT CASSLGAGRDTQYF - - TRBJ2-3 TRBV5-1
TGCGCCAGCAGCTCGGGACAGTTCAACGAGCAGTACTTC CASSSGQFNEQYF TRBD1 - TRBJ2-7 TRBV5-1
TGTGCCAGCAGCGGACAGCGGGGGGGCCAACATACGCAGTATTTT CASSGQRGGQHTQYF TRBD2 - TRBJ2-3 TRBV9
TGTGCCAGCAGTGGCCGGGGTAGCGGCCTTCCCGGGGAGACCCAGTACTTC CASSGRGSGLPGETQYF - - TRBJ2-5 TRBV28
TGTGCCATCGGAGGACGGAGCGTGACCTACGAGCAGTACTTC CAIGGRSVTYEQYF - - TRBJ2-7 TRBV10-3
TGTGCCAGCAGCGTAGGGGGACAGGGGGATGGCTACACCTTC CASSVGGQGDGYTF TRBD1 - TRBJ1-2 TRBV9
TGTGCCAGCATTGGGGCAGGAATCACCGGGGAGCTGTTTTTT CASIGAGITGELFF - - TRBJ2-2 TRBV27
TGTGCCAGCACCCGAGGGTTAGGGATCGGGGATGAGCAGTTCTTC CASTRGLGIGDEQFF - - TRBJ2-1 TRBV11-3
TGTGCCAGTGTTGGGGGGTACTCACCCCTCCACTTT CASVGGYSPLHF - - TRBJ1-6 TRBV28
TGTGCCAGCAGTTTAGATCTGGGGGGGACCCAGTACTTC CASSLDLGGTQYF - - TRBJ2-5 TRBV12-3/TRBV12-4
TGTGCCAGCAGCTTGGACGGGGGGAGCTCCTACGAGCAGTACTTC CASSLDGGSSYEQYF TRBD2 - TRBJ2-7 TRBV5-5
TGTGCCAGCAGCCCGACAGGGGGGAACACTGAAGCTTTCTTT CASSPTGGNTEAFF TRBD1 - TRBJ1-1 TRBV6-5
TGTGCCAGCTGGGGACAGGGGCAAGAGACCCAGTACTTC CASWGQGQETQYF TRBD1 - TRBJ2-5 TRBV2
TGTGCCAGCTCTCCCGGGACAGGAGCTACCTACGAGCAGTACTTC CASSPGTGATYEQYF TRBD1 - TRBJ2-7 TRBV18
TGTGCCAGCAGCCAAGACCCCGGGACAGGGGACCTTGGGGGGACCGGGGAGCTGTTTTTT CASSQDPGTGDLGGTGELFF TRBD1 - TRBJ2-2 TRBV4-2
TGTGCCAGCAGCTTAGATATTGAGGCTGAAGCTTTCTTT CASSLDIEAEAFF - - TRBJ1-1 TRBV11-2
TGTGCCAGCAGCGAAGAGGGGACAGGGAATCAGCCCCAGCATTTT CASSEEGTGNQPQHF - - TRBJ1-5 TRBV21-1
TGTGCCAGCAGCATTTTGTTGGGGACAGAGCAGTTCTTC CASSILLGTEQFF - - TRBJ2-1 TRBV7-3
TGTGCCAGCAGTTACCCGCGACATCGAAACACTGAAGCTTTCTTT CASSYPRHRNTEAFF - - TRBJ1-1 TRBV6-6
TGTGCCAGCGGCCGGGAGGGGTACAATGAGCAGTTCTTC CASGREGYNEQFF TRBD2 - TRBJ2-1 TRBV12-3/TRBV12-4
TGCGCCAGCAGCCCTATGACAGCGTACAATGAGCAGTTCTTC CASSPMTAYNEQFF - - TRBJ2-1 TRBV5-1
TGCGCCAGCAGCCAAGTATTTCGGACAGCCTCTAAAGAAGCTTTCTTT CASSQVFRTASKEAFF - - TRBJ1-1 TRBV4-1
TGTGCCAGCGCTGAGAGGGCCCGGCCCAACTATGGCTACACCTTC CASAERARPNYGYTF - - TRBJ1-2 TRBV11-2
TGTGCCAGCAGCCCAACAGGCACAGATACGCAGTATTTT CASSPTGTDTQYF - - TRBJ2-3 TRBV28
TGTGCCAGCAGTATCTTAGTGGATACGCAGTATTTT CASSILVDTQYF - - TRBJ2-3 TRBV6-2/TRBV6-3
TGTGCCAGCACCTCGACCGGGCCGGGATTCTCACCCCTCCACTTT CASTSTGPGFSPLHF - - TRBJ1-6 TRBV28
TGTGCCAGCGGCCGGGGGGAGGGTGGCTACACCTTC CASGRGEGGYTF - - TRBJ1-2 TRBV28
TGCGCCAGCAGCTTGTCTCCAGGGGCGAACACCGGGGAGCTGTTTTTT CASSLSPGANTGELFF - once TRBJ2-2 TRBV5-1
TGTGCCAGCAGCTTAGGACAGGGGTCTGGGGCCAACGTCCTGACTTTC CASSLGQGSGANVLTF TRBD1 - TRBJ2-6 TRBV11-3
TGTGCCAGCAGCTTTTCTTATCAGCCCCAGCATTTT CASSFSYQPQHF - - TRBJ1-5 TRBV7-9
TGTGCCAGCAGTCCCCAGGGGGGCCAGCCCCAGCATTTT CASSPQGGQPQHF TRBD1 - TRBJ1-5 TRBV28
TGTGCCAGCAGCATAACAGGGGGGACGGAGACCCAGTACTTC CASSITGGTETQYF TRBD1 few TRBJ2-5 TRBV9
TGTGCCAGCAGCCAAAACCTTGGGGGACATAATCAGCCCCAGCATTTT CASSQNLGGHNQPQHF - - TRBJ1-5 TRBV3-1/TRBV3-2